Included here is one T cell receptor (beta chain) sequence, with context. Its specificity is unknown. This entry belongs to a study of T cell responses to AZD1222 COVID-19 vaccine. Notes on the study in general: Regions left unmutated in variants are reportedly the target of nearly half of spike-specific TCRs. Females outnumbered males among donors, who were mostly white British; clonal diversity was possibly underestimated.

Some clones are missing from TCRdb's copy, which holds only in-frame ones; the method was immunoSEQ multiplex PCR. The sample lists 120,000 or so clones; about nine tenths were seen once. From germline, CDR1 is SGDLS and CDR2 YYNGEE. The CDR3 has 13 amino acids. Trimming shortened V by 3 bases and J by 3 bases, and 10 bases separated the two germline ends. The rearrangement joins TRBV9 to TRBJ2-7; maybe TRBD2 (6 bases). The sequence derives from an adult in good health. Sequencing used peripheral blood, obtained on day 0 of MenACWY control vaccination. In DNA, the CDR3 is TGTGCCAGCAGCGCGGGGAGGAGCTACGAGCAGTACTTC. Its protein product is CASSAGRSYEQYF.